The clone carrying this T cell receptor (beta chain) showed up just once. Antigen: not known. The germline V and J ends were trimmed by 1 base and 1 base, with 5 bases remaining between them. This CDR3 region has 14 residues. Germline V gene lookup returns CDR1 SGHVS and CDR2 FQNEAQ. Isolating CD4+ and CD8+ cells involved positive magnetic bead selection on an AutoMACS. Their purity was then checked by flow cytometry. The source of the sample is a study of somatic mutations in cytotoxic T cells in rheumatoid arthritis. This table comes from immunoSEQ multiplex PCR, and its TCRdb copy is limited to in-frame clones, with some not included. In the table there are 15,000 to 20,000 clones, less than 85% of which are singletons. Broader study findings: Rheumatoid arthritis patients showed CD8+ clonality increasing with age, unlike healthy controls.

The material sequenced was CD8+ T cells sorted from blood. The chain recombines TRBV7-8 with TRBJ2-1; D call uncertain. This TCR came from a woman aged 55-70 years in good health. The CDR3 DNA reads TGTGCCAGCAGCTTAGTGGGTTCCTACAATGAGCAGTTCTTC. Translation gives CASSLVGSYNEQFF.